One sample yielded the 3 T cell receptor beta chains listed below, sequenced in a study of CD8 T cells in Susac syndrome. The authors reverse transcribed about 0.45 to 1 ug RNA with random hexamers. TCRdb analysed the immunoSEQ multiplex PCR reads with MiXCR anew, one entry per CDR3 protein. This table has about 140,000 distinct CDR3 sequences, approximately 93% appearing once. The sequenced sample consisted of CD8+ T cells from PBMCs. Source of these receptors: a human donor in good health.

The CDR3 sequence is CASSLTGELSYNEQFF. CDR3 nucleotide sequence: TGTGCCAGCAGTTTGACAGGGGAACTCTCCTACAATGAGCAGTTCTTC. V is TRBV28 and J is TRBJ2-1; the match to TRBD1 covers 8 bases. Unmatched junction bases numbered 4, after V lost 3 bases and J lost 0 bases. The length of the CDR3 is 16 residues. Germline values: CDR1 MDHEN, CDR2 SYDVKM.

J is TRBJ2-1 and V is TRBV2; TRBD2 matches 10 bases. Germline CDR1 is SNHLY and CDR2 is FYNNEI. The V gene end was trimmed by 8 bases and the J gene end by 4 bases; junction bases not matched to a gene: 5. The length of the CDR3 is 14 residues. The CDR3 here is CASARLAGYNEQFF. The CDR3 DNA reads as TGTGCCAGCGCTCGACTAGCGGGTTACAATGAGCAGTTCTTC.

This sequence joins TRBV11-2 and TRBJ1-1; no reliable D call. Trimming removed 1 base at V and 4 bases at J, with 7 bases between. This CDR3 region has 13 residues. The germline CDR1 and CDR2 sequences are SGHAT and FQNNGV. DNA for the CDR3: TGTGCCAGCAGCTTAGGAGGTTTCACTGAAGCTTTCTTT. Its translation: CASSLGGFTEAFF.